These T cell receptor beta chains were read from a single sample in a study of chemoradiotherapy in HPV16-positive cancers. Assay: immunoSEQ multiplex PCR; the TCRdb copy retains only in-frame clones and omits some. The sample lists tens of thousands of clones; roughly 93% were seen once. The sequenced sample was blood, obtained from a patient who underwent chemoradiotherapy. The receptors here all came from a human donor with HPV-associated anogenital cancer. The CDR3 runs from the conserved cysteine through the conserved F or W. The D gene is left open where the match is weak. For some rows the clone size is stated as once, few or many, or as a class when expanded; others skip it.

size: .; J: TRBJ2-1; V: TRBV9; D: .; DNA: TGTGCCAGCAGCGTCAGAGGGGGGGCCGCTGAGCAGTTCTTC; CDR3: CASSVRGGAAEQFF
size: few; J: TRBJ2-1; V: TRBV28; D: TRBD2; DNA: TGTGCCAGCAGTTTTGTAGCGGGAGGGCAGAATGAGCAGTTCTTC; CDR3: CASSFVAGGQNEQFF
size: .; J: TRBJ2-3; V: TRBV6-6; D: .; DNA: TGTGCCAGCAGGGGGGGTACAGATACGCAGTATTTT; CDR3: CASRGGTDTQYF
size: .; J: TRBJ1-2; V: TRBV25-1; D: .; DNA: TGTGCCAGCAGTGCTGGACAGCAGCTGGACTATGGCTACACCTTC; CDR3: CASSAGQQLDYGYTF
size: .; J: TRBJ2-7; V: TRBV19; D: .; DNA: TGTGCCAGTAGTATCCAAGGATATAGCTCCTACGAGCAGTACTTC; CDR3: CASSIQGYSSYEQYF
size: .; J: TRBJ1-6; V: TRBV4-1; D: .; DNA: TGCGCCAGCAGCCAAGAAGGAACAGGTAGCTCCTATAATTCACCCCTCCACTTT; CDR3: CASSQEGTGSSYNSPLHF
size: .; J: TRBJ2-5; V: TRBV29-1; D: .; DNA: TGCAGCGTTGACAAGGCAGGGGCGGAGACCCAGTACTTC; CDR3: CSVDKAGAETQYF
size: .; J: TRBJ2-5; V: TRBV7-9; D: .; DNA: TGTGCCAGCAGCTTAGGTACAGGGTTTGAGACCCAGTACTTC; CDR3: CASSLGTGFETQYF
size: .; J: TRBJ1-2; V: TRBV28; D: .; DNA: TGTGCCAGCAGCGCCTCCGTCAGGGTCCATGGCTACACCTTC; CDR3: CASSASVRVHGYTF
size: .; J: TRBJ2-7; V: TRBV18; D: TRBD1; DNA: TGTGCCAGCTCACAAGGGACAGGCTACGAGCAGTACTTC; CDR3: CASSQGTGYEQYF
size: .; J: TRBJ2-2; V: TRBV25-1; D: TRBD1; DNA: TGTGCCAGCAGTGAATCCTGGGGTGTGACAGGGATGGCCGGGGAGCTGTTTTTT; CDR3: CASSESWGVTGMAGELFF
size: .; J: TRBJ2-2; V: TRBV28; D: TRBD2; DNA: TGTGCCAGCAGTTTTCGGCTAGCGGGGAACACCGGGGAGCTGTTTTTT; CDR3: CASSFRLAGNTGELFF
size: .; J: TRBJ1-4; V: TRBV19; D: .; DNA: TGTGCCAGTAGTATAGGTCACGGGCAGAATGAAAAACTGTTTTTT; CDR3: CASSIGHGQNEKLFF
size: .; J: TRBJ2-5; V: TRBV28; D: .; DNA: TGTGCCAGCAGTTTATTGAGGCAGATCCAAGAGACCCAGTACTTC; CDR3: CASSLLRQIQETQYF
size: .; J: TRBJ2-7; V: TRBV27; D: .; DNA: TGTGCCAGCAGCCCAATTTTCCTTAGCGAGCAGTACTTC; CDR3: CASSPIFLSEQYF